The present entry profiles one TCR beta chain with its context. The antigen is unknown. The sample comes from a study of STAT3 mutations in large granular lymphocyte leukemia. Study-level background: Among longitudinally sequenced T-LGLL patients, roughly half had canonical activating STAT3 mutations detected. Over half of T-LGLL patients had one or more immunosuppressive regimens. Study-level results: Every T-cell large granular lymphocyte leukemia patient had at least one immunodominant TCR beta clonotype. After therapy, about 35% of the 18 patients switched clonotypes, all new clones STAT3 wild type. A small but highly pathogenic clone may have been missed.

V was pared by 4 bases and J by 1 base, with 4 bases of the junction left unmatched. The CDR3 contains 15 residues. Germline CDR1 is KGHSH and CDR2 is LQKENI. Clones were read by immunoSEQ multiplex PCR, and TCRdb kept only the in-frame ones, dropping some. The sample has over 4,500 clones, 46% seen once. Sample: peripheral blood mononuclear cells. The chain couples TRBV18 to TRBJ1-3, with 7 bases matching TRBD1. The clonotype was recovered from a woman in her seventies with T-cell large granular lymphocyte leukemia. Some clones in this sample may be carry-over from other donors' samples. The CDR3 protein is CASSRDRVSGNTIYF. The CDR3 nucleotides are TGTGCCAGCTCACGTGACAGGGTATCTGGAAACACCATATATTTT.